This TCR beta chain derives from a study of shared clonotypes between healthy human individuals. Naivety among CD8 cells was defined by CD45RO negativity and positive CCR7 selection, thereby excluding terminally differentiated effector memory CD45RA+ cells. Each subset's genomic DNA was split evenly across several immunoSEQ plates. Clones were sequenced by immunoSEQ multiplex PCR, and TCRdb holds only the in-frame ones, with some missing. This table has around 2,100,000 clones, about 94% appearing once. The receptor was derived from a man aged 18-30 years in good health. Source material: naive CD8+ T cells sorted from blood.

For the CDR3, the DNA is TGTGCCAGCAGTGACTATGACAGCTCCTACAATGAGCAGTTCTTC. Protein product: CASSDYDSSYNEQFF. The chain combines TRBV6-1 with TRBJ2-1, with D tentatively TRBD1 (5 bases). Germline V gene lookup returns CDR1 MNHNS and CDR2 SASEGT. The CDR3 runs 15 residues. V gave up 3 bases and J gave up 0 bases, with 9 bases separating them.